The clone carrying this T cell receptor (beta chain) has ten or more counts. Its antigen is still unknown. The CDR3 regions of TCR beta were amplified from RNA transcripts. TCR CDR3 underwent first-round RT-PCR with the HTBI primer set. MiXCR, applied by TCRdb to the multiplex PCR reads, yields one record per CDR3 protein. The table has about 580,000 distinct CDR3 sequences, about 15% seen once; the top ten hold 5.5% to 7.5%. The data originate from a study of T cells in Graves' hyperthyroidism and ophthalmopathy. At first hyperthyroidism diagnosis, before any ophthalmopathy symptoms, the blood sample was collected. CDR1 MNHEY and CDR2 SMNVEV come from the germline V gene (reference sequence). This CDR3 has 13 residues. Trimming left V 5 bases short and J 7 bases short, with 12 bases between. Study outcomes and limitations: Most clonotypes expanded in thyroid above 0.001 were likewise present in blood.

This chain joins TRBV27 and TRBJ1-5; TRBD1 might be the D (5 bases). Sequencing was done on a sample of blood. The source of this sequence is a woman aged 25 to 45 with Graves' hyperthyroidism that later progressed to Graves' ophthalmopathy. This CDR3 is CASSPTEDQPQHF. The CDR3 DNA is TGTGCCAGCAGTCCGACAGAAGACCAGCCCCAGCATTTT.